A single sample gave rise to the 29 T cell receptor beta chains below, sequenced in a study of cytomegalovirus exposure and HLA in healthy donors. Primers: 60 Vbeta forward and 13 Jbeta reverse. TCRdb keeps only in-frame clones here, not all; method: immunoSEQ multiplex PCR. The table includes about 160,000 clones, around 80% detected once. The source material was PBMCs. The receptors come from a man aged 40-55 years in good health and CMV-seropositive.

V usage is TRBV6-1 and J usage is TRBJ1-1, with D possibly matching TRBD1 (6 bases). This CDR3 is 16 amino acids long. Per germline, CDR1 MNHNS and CDR2 SASEGT. Trimming removed 4 bases from V and 1 base from J, with 16 bases in between. CDR3 protein: CASSVGDMWENTEAFF. The CDR3 DNA follows: TGTGCCAGCAGTGTCGGGGACATGTGGGAGAACACTGAAGCTTTCTTT.

The gene calls are TRBV19 and TRBJ2-3; D is unresolved. Trimming removed 5 bases from V and 1 base from J, with 13 bases in between. Germline CDR1 reads LNHDA; CDR2 reads SQIVND (reference sequence). This CDR3 is built from 15 residues. CDR3 DNA sequence: TGTGCCAGTAGTTACTCTAATGTCGGCACAGATACGCAGTATTTT. Its protein is CASSYSNVGTDTQYF. The full variable domain, rest sourced from reference TRBV19 and TRBJ2-3, is DGGITQSPKYLFRKEGQNVTLSCEQNLNHDAMYWYRQDPGQGLRLIYYSQIVNDFQKGDIAEGYSVSREKKESFPLTVTSAQKNPTAFYLCASSYSNVGTDTQYFGPGTRLTVL.

This clone has a single count. V is TRBV5-6 and J is TRBJ1-5; D is uncertain. The CDR3 totals 14 residues. Germline V gene data show CDR1 as SGHDT and CDR2 as YYEEEE. V was shortened by 4 bases and J by 6 bases, with 14 bases between the two germline ends. The CDR3 nucleotides are TGTGCCAGCAGCGGACCGATGGGAGGTCAGCCCCAGCATTTT. Translated: CASSGPMGGQPQHF.

The rearrangement joins TRBV7-2 to TRBJ2-7; 9 positions match TRBD2. Germline loops: CDR1 SGHTA, CDR2 FQGNSA. V was pared by 4 bases and J by 7 bases, with 17 bases of the junction left unmatched. This CDR3 has 17 residues. CDR3 residues: CASSSPLAGGPGREQYF. Here the CDR3 DNA reads TGTGCCAGCAGCTCTCCACTAGCGGGCGGGCCAGGGAGGGAGCAGTACTTC.

A note on this clone: Other DNA variants within this sample encode the same CDR3. The rearrangement uses TRBV2 and TRBJ2-7, with TRBD2 matching 10 bases. Germline V lookup: CDR1 SNHLY, CDR2 FYNNEI. CDR3 length: 14 amino acids. V trimming: 8 bases; J trimming: 0 bases; junction bases outside the gene matches: 4. CDR3 region: CASRLAGASYEQYF. In nucleotides, the CDR3 is TGTGCCAGCCGGCTAGCGGGAGCCTCCTACGAGCAGTACTTC.

The chain links TRBV19 to TRBJ2-7; 10 nucleotides align to TRBD1. From germline, CDR1 is LNHDA and CDR2 SQIVND (reference sequence). The CDR3 has 15 amino acids. V shed 4 bases and J 2 bases; nucleotides not matched to a gene: 5. For the CDR3, the DNA is TGTGCCAGTAGTAGGACCGGACAGGGGGCCTACGAGCAGTACTTC. Encoded protein: CASSRTGQGAYEQYF.

The CDR3 loop is CASTTPRGSHEQYF. CDR3 nucleotides: TGTGCCAGCACCACCCCGAGGGGGTCCCACGAGCAGTACTTC. J is TRBJ2-7 and V is TRBV11-2, with D possibly TRBD1 on 6 matching bases. The germline V gene has CDR1 SGHAT and CDR2 FQNNGV. V lost 7 bases and J lost 5, with 18 bases in between. The CDR3 is made up of 14 amino acids.

The chain recombines TRBV27 with TRBJ2-1; TRBD1 agrees at 9 bases. There are 13 residues in the CDR3. Germline lookup yields CDR1 MNHEY and CDR2 SMNVEV (reference sequence). V was pared by 8 bases and J by 7 bases, with 6 bases of the junction left unmatched. The CDR3 here is CASSDRGTNEQFF. DNA of the CDR3: TGTGCCAGCTCCGACAGGGGGACAAATGAGCAGTTCTTC.

Notes on this clone: A read error may produce the germline difference seen at one junction end. The V gene is TRBV4-3, the J gene TRBJ2-6; possibly TRBD1 for D (5 bases). Germline assignment: CDR1 LGHNA and CDR2 YSLEER. CDR3 length: 16 residues. The DNA of the CDR3 is TGCGCCAGCAGCCAAGAGTACAAATCTGGGGCCAACGGCCTGACTTTC. Protein: CASSQEYKSGANGLTF.

CDR3 nucleotides: TGTGCCAGCTCAGGGCAGATCAACACCGGGGAGCTGTTTTTT. This encodes CASSGQINTGELFF. The chain has TRBV2 and TRBJ2-2; the D gene is possibly TRBD1 (5 bases). V shed 8 bases and J shed 2 bases, with 12 bases lying between them. Germline V gives CDR1 SNHLY, CDR2 FYNNEI. The CDR3 runs 14 residues.

The chain combines TRBV5-1 with TRBJ2-1; TRBD2 matches 13 bases. CDR3 length: 15 amino acids. CDR1 and CDR2 (germline): SGHRS, YFSETQ. V shed 0 bases, J shed 7 bases, and the junction held 1 base outside the gene matches. The CDR3 DNA reads as TGCGCCAGCAGCTTGGCACTAGCGGGAGGGAATGAGCAGTTCTTC. Protein product: CASSLALAGGNEQFF.

This sequence joins TRBV27 and TRBJ2-7, with no clear D. The germline CDR1 and CDR2 sequences are MNHEY and SMNVEV (reference sequence). CDR3 length: 13 residues. V shed 4 bases and J shed 6 bases, with 13 bases lying between them. CDR3 sequence (DNA): TGTGCCAGCAGTTCGGTAACGTCGGGCGAGCAGTACTTC. Translation gives CASSSVTSGEQYF.

The V call is TRBV6-4, the J call TRBJ2-1; the match to TRBD2 covers 9 bases. The germline gives CDR1 MRHNA, CDR2 SNTAGT. After removal of 3 bases from V and 3 bases from J, the junction contained 3 bases not matched to a gene. This CDR3 spans 15 amino acids. The CDR3 DNA reads as TGTGCCAGCAGTGAGGGGACTAGCCTCTACAATGAGCAGTTCTTC. It specifies CASSEGTSLYNEQFF.

The chain combines TRBV29-1 with TRBJ2-1, with TRBD2 identical over 10 bases. With 4 bases clipped from V and 0 bases from J, the junction kept 9 bases outside the gene matches. The CDR3 has 17 residues. CDR1 and CDR2 from the germline V gene are SQVTM and ANQGSEA. CDR3 sequence reads: CSVGARTSGTSYNEQFF. The DNA for the CDR3 is TGCAGCGTTGGAGCCCGAACTAGCGGGACCTCCTACAATGAGCAGTTCTTC.

The rearrangement joins TRBV5-1 to TRBJ2-7; 7 bases line up with TRBD2. CDR1 and CDR2 from the germline V gene are SGHRS and YFSETQ. The V segment lost 1 base and the J segment 5 bases; nucleotides outside the gene matches: 0. This CDR3 spans 12 amino acids. CDR3 in amino acids: CASSLTSDEQYF. The CDR3 DNA follows: TGCGCCAGCAGCTTGACTAGCGACGAGCAGTACTTC.

The chain employs TRBV18 and TRBJ2-7; tentative D call: TRBD2 (6 bases). Germline V gives CDR1 KGHSH, CDR2 LQKENI. V was trimmed by 5 bases and J by 11 bases, leaving 19 bases between them. CDR3 length equals 13 residues. The CDR3 region is CASSTNRDSTEYF. The CDR3 coding sequence is TGTGCCAGCTCAACTAATCGGGACTCTACGGAGTACTTC.

This chain connects TRBV6-1 to TRBJ2-3; no reliable D call. The CDR3 contains 13 residues. Per the germline V gene, CDR1 is MNHNS and CDR2 is SASEGT. Trimming stripped 4 bases from V and 0 bases from J, with 5 bases between. CDR3 sequence (DNA): TGTGCCAGCAGTGCGGTAAGCACAGATACGCAGTATTTT. As protein: CASSAVSTDTQYF.

Here the CDR3 reads CASSSAPGQGYEQYF. In nucleotides, the CDR3 is TGTGCCAGCAGCTCCGCCCCGGGACAGGGGTACGAGCAGTACTTC. The chain combines TRBV7-2 with TRBJ2-7, with TRBD1 matching over 10 bases. Germline trimming cut 4 bases from V and 4 bases from J; bases unmatched to any gene: 7. CDR3 length: 15 amino acids. Germline CDR1 and CDR2: SGHTA and FQGNSA.

The chain employs TRBV6-6 and TRBJ1-1, with a weak D call TRBD1 (5 bases). Trimming left V 7 bases short and J 0 bases short, with 12 bases between. CDR3 length: 14 residues. The germline V gene encodes CDR1 MNHNY and CDR2 SVGAGI (reference sequence). CDR3 residues: CASIKGMMNTEAFF. The DNA for the CDR3 is TGTGCCAGCATAAAGGGGATGATGAACACTGAAGCTTTCTTT.

This clone was seen only a few times. The chain joins TRBV18 to TRBJ2-5; tentatively, D is TRBD2 (5 bases). The V and J ends lost 0 bases and 1 base respectively, with 6 bases between them. CDR3 length: 14 residues. CDR1 is KGHSH and CDR2 is LQKENI in the germline V gene. The CDR3 region is CASSPPAAQETQYF. The CDR3 DNA is TGTGCCAGCTCACCACCAGCGGCCCAAGAGACCCAGTACTTC.

This clone has more than one count but fewer than ten. The chain combines TRBV28 with TRBJ1-4, with a tentative D call TRBD1 (5 bases). The V gene lost 4 bases and the J gene lost 7 bases, with 19 bases spanning the gap. CDR3 length: 16 residues. Per germline, CDR1 MDHEN and CDR2 SYDVKM. The CDR3 coding sequence is TGTGCCAGCAGTTCTGGCGGGGGATACGGGGGTGAAAAACTGTTTTTT. This gives the protein CASSSGGGYGGEKLFF.

V usage is TRBV5-1 and J usage is TRBJ1-2; D perhaps matches TRBD1 (5 bases). The germline V gene has CDR1 SGHRS and CDR2 YFSETQ. V was shortened by 5 bases and J by 8 bases, with 16 bases between the two germline ends. The CDR3 totals 13 residues. CDR3 DNA: TGCGCCAGCAGACTAAGGTTGGAGGGGGGCTACACCTTC. As protein: CASRLRLEGGYTF.

The chain has TRBV18 and TRBJ1-5; D might be TRBD1 (5 bases). Trimming shortened V by 1 base and J by 9 bases, and 10 bases separated the two germline ends. This CDR3 region has 13 residues. Germline V gene data show CDR1 as KGHSH and CDR2 as LQKENI. The CDR3 loop is CASSPRGSPPQHF. In DNA form, the CDR3 reads TGTGCCAGCTCACCACGGGGCTCCCCGCCCCAGCATTTT.

The chain has TRBV5-3 and TRBJ2-1, with 10 bases that match TRBD1. TRBV5-3 is annotated as an ORF whose role is uncertain. The CDR3 totals 15 residues. With 5 bases clipped from V and 1 base from J, the junction kept 3 bases outside the gene matches. The CDR3 DNA follows: TGTGCCAGAAGTCCGGGACAGGGGTCCTACAATGAGCAGTTCTTC. Protein sequence: CARSPGQGSYNEQFF.

A single count supports this clone. The chain combines TRBV5-1 with TRBJ2-2; 9 bases align to TRBD2. The V gene's germline CDR1 is SGHRS and CDR2 YFSETQ. V was pared by 5 bases and J by 6 bases, with 8 bases of the junction left unmatched. This CDR3 contains 15 residues. The CDR3 protein is CASRELAGTPGELFF. CDR3 coding DNA: TGCGCCAGCAGGGAGCTAGCGGGGACCCCCGGGGAGCTGTTTTTT.

The chain combines TRBV5-1 with TRBJ1-1; D not resolved. The length of the CDR3 is 14 residues. Germline V CDR1 and CDR2: SGHRS, YFSETQ. With 0 bases removed from V and 0 bases from J, the gap between germline ends came to 6 bases. CDR3 residues: CASSLGRVNTEAFF. The CDR3 nucleotides are TGCGCCAGCAGCTTGGGTCGAGTGAACACTGAAGCTTTCTTT.

The J gene is TRBJ2-7, the V gene TRBV6-4, with TRBD1 as a possible D gene (6 bases). CDR3 length: 18 residues. V was shortened by 0 bases and J by 3 bases, with 21 bases between the two germline ends. Germline loops: CDR1 MRHNA, CDR2 SNTAGT. The chain's CDR3 is CASSDSSGVPVRGYEQYF. Written as DNA, the CDR3 is TGTGCCAGCAGTGACTCTTCTGGGGTCCCAGTCAGGGGCTACGAGCAGTACTTC.

Notes on this clone: At one end, the junction sequence differs from germline, possibly due to a read error. V and J are TRBV15 and TRBJ1-2; 7 bases are a match to TRBD1. The length of the CDR3 is 14 residues. Per germline, CDR1 LNHNV and CDR2 YYDKDF (reference sequence). CDR3 residues: CATSRDREGSGYTF. The CDR3 DNA follows: TGTGCCACCAGCCGAGACAGGGAAGGTAGTGGCTACACCTTC.

The V gene is TRBV5-1, the J gene TRBJ2-3; 8 bases are shared with TRBD2. There are 16 residues in the CDR3. V lost 4 bases, J lost 0 bases, and 7 bases stayed unmatched. The V gene's germline CDR1 is SGHRS and CDR2 YFSETQ. This chain's CDR3 is CASSPYSGTSTDTQYF. The CDR3 nucleotides are TGCGCCAGCAGCCCGTATAGCGGGACCAGCACAGATACGCAGTATTTT.